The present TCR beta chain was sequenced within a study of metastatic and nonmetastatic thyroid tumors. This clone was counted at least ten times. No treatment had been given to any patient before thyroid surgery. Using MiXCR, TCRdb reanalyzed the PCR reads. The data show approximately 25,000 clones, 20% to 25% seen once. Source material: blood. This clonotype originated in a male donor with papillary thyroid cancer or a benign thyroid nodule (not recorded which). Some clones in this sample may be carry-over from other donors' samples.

CDR3 DNA: TGTGCCAGCAGCCTCCAGAGTCGACCAGGCTACGAGCAGTACTTC. Protein: CASSLQSRPGYEQYF. The chain has TRBV5-5 and TRBJ2-7; no definite D call. Trimming pared 4 bases from V and 3 bases from J, leaving 17 bases between. The CDR3 consists of 15 residues. CDR1 and CDR2 from the germline V gene are SGHKS and YYEKEE (reference sequence).